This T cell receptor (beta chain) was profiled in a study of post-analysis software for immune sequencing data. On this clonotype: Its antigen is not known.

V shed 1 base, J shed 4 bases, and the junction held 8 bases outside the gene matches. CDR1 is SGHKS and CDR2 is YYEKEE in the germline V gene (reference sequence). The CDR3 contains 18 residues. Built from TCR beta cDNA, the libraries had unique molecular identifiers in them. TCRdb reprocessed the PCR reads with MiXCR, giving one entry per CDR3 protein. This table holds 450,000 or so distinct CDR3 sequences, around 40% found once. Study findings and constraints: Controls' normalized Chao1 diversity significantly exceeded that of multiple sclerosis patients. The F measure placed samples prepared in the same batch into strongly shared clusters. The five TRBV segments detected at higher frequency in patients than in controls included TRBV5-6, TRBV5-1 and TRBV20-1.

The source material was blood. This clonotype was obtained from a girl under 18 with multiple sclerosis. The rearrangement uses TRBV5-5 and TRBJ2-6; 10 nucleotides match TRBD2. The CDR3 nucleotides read TGTGCCAGCAGCTTGTGGCTAGCGGGAGTAAGGGGGGCCAACGTCCTGACTTTC. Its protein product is CASSLWLAGVRGANVLTF. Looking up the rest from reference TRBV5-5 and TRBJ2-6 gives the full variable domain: DAGVTQSPTHLIKTRGQQVTLRCSPISGHKSVSWYQQVLGQGPQFIFQYYEKEERGRGNFPDRFSARQFPNYSSELNVNALLLGDSALYLCASSLWLAGVRGANVLTFGAGSRLTVL.